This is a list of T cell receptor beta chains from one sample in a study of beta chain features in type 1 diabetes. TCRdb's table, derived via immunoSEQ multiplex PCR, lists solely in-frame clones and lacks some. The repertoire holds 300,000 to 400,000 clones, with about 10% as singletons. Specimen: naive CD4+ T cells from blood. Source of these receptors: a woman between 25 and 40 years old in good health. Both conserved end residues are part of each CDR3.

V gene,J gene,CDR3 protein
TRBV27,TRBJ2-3,CASSREYTDTQYF
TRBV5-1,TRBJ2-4,CASSLEARDRGLGAKNIQYF
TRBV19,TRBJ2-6,CASTPGGGANVLTF
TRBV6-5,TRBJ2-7,CASSPSRREAGNYF
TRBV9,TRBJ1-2,CASSVEGRGDYGYTF
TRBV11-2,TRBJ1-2,CASSSDRGNYGYTF
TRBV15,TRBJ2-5,CATSRDKAETQYF
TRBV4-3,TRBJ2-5,CASSQERGQGQETQYF
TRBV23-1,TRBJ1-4,CASSRSEKLFF
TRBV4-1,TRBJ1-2,CASSQVGTRYGYTF
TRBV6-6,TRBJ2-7,CASLPVAGTSYEQYF
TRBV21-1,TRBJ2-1,CASSRLAGVGWDEQFF
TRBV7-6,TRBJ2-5,CASSSGTGLQETQYF
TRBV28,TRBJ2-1,CASSPGRASGPYNEQFF
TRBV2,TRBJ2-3,CASSGQGAGDTQYF
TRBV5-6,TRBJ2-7,CASRVRLAVYEQYF
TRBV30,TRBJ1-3,CAWSHPGDSGNTIYF
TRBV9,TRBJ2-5,CASSVGLAGGGETQYF
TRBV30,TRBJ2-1,CAWSPPVLAGALWPLVYNEQFF
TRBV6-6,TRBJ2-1,CASSYPYSEQFF
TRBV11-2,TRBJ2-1,CASSPGGLTDQFF
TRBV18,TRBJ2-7,CASSAGTSGYEQYF
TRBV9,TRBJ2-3,CASSRYSITSTDTQYF
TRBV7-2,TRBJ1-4,CASSRFRDRGVGEKLFF
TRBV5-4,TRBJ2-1,CASSSQTGGNEQFF
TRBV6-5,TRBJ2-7,CASMNRASSYEQYF
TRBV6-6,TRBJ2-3,CASSGSTDTQYF
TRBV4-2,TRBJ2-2,CASSPGQGRTGELFF
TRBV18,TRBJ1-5,CASSPNDRGSNQPQHF
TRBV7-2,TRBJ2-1,CASSLGQGGYNEQFF
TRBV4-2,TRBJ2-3,CASSQERGGITDTQYF
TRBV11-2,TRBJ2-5,CASSTHGVRETQYF
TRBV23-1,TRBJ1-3,CASSQDDRDSGNTIYF
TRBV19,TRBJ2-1,CASSTRGGDEQFF
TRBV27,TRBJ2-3,CASSRLLAGGPTDTQYF
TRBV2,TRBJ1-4,CASSRQGGSEKLFF
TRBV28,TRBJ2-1,CASSLNRGNPNFYNEQFF
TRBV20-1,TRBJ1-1,CSAVYSQTGLF
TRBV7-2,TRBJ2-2,CASSPQYTGELFF
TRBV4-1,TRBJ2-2,CASSQEHQFPGELFF